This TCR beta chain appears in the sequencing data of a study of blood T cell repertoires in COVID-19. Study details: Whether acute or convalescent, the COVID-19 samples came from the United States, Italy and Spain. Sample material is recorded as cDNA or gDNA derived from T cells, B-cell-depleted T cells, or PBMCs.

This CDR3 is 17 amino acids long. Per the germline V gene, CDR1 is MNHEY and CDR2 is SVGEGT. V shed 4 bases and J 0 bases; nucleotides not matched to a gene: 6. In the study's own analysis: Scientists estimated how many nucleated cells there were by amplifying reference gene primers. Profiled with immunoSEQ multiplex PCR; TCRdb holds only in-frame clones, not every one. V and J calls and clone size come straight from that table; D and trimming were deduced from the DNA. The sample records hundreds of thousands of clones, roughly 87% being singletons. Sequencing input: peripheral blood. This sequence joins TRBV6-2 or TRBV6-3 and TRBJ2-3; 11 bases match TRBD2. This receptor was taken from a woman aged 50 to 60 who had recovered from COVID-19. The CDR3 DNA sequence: TGTGCCAGCAGTTCCCATCGGACTAGCGGGAGCACAGATACGCAGTATTTT. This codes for CASSSHRTSGSTDTQYF.